This T cell receptor beta chain is from a study of T cells expressing NK-cell markers. Researchers built TCR beta cDNA using 5'RACE template switching with UMIs. TCRdb re-called the 5' RACE reads, yielding one record per CDR3 amino acid sequence without DNA. In all, the sample yields 150,000 or so distinct CDR3 sequences. Regarding this clonotype: The antigen is undetermined.

In germline, CDR1 is SEHNR, CDR2 FQNEAQ (reference sequence). This CDR3 is 16 amino acids long. Findings and caveats of the study: Roughly 1.0-8% of CD8+ T cells in roughly six donors belonged to dominant NKG2C+ clonotypes. The leading position in the CD3+CD56-NKG2C+ fraction of four donors also went to these clonotypes.

The TCR originated in a woman aged 50 to 60 in good health. The specimen was blood T cells: a sorted CD56 or NKG2C T cell subset, CD4+ or CD8+ T cells, or bulk PBMC T cells (not recorded which). This chain joins TRBV7-9 and TRBJ1-3; without DNA, the TCRdb call of TRBD1 cannot be checked. CDR3 sequence: CASRSRAGSTRPTIYF.